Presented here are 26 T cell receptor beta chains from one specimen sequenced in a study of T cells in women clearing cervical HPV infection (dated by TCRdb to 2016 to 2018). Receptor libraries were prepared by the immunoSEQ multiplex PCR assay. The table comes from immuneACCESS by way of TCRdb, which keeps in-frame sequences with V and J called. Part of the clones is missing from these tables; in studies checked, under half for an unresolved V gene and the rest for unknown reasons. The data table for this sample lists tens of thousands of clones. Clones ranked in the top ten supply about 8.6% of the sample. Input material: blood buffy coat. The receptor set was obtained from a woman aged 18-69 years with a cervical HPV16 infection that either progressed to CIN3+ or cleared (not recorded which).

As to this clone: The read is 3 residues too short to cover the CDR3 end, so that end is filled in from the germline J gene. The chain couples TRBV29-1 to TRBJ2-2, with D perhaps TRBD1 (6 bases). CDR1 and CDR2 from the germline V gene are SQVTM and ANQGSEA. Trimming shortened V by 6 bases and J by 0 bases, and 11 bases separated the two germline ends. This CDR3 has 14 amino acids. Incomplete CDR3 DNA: TGCAGCGTCATGAGGACAGCGAACACCGGGGAG. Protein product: CSVMRTANTGE. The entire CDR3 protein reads CSVMRTANTGELFF.

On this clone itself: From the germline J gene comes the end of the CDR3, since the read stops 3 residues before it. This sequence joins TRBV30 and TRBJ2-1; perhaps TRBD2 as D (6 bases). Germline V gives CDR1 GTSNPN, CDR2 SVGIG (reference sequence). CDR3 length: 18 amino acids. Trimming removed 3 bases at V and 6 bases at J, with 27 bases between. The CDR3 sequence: CAWSRLGFHEPPGNEQFF. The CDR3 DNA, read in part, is TGTGCCTGGAGCCGACTAGGTTTTCACGAACCCCCGGGCAATGAG.

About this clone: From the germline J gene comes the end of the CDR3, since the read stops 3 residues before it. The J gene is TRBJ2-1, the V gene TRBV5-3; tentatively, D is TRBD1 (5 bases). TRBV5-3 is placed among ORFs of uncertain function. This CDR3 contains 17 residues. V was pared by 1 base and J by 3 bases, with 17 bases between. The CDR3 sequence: CARSLSQGVPSYNEQFF. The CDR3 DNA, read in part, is TGTGCCAGAAGCTTGAGCCAGGGCGTCCCCAGCTACAATGAG.

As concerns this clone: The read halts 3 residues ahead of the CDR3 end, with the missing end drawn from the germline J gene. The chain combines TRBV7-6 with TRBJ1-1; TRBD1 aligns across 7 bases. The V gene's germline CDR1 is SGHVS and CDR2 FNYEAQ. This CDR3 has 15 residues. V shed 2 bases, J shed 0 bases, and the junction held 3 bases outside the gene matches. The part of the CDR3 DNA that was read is TGTGCCAGCAGCTTAACGGACAGGTTGAACACTGAA. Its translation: CASSLTDRLNTE. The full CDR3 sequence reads CASSLTDRLNTEAFF.

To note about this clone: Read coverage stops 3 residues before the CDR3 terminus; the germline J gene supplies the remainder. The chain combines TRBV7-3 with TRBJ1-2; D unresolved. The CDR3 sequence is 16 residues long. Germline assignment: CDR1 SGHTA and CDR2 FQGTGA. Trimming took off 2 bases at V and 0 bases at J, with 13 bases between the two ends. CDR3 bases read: TGTGCCAGCAGCTTAGGCCCTCGGGGAACTAACTATGGC. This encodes CASSLGPRGTNYG. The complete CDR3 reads CASSLGPRGTNYGYTF. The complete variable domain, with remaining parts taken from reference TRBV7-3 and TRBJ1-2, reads GAGVSQTPSNKVTEKGKYVELRCDPISGHTALYWYRQSLGQGPEFLIYFQGTGAADDSGLPNDRFFAVRPEGSVSTLKIQRTERGDSAVYLCASSLGPRGTNYGYTFGSGTRLTVV.

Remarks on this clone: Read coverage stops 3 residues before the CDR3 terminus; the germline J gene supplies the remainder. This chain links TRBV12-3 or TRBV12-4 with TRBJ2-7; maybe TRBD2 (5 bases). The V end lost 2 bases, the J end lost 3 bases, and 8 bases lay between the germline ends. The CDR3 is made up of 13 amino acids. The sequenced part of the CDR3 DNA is TGTGCCAGCAGTTTATTCACTAGCTACGAG. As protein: CASSLFTSYE. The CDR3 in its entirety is CASSLFTSYEQYF.

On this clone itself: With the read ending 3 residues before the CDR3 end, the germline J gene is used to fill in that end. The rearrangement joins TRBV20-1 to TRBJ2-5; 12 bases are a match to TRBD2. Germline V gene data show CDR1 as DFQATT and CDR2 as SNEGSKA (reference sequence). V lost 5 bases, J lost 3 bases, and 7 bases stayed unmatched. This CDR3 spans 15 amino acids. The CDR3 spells CSARRLAGVEETQYF. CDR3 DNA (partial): TGCAGTGCTCGCCGACTAGCGGGGGTAGAAGAGACC.

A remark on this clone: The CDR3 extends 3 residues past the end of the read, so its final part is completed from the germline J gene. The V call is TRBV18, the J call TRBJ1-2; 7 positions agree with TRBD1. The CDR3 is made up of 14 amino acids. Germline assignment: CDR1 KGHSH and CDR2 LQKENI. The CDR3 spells CASSPYRDSYDYTF. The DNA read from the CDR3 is TGTGCCAGCTCACCATACAGGGACAGCTACGAC.

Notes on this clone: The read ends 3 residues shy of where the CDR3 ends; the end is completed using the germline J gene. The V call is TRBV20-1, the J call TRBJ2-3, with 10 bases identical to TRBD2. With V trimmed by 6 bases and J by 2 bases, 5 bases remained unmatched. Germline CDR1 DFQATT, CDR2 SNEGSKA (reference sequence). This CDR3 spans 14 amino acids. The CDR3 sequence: CSAVSGGNTDTQYF. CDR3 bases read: TGCAGTGCCGTTAGCGGGGGGAACACAGATACG.

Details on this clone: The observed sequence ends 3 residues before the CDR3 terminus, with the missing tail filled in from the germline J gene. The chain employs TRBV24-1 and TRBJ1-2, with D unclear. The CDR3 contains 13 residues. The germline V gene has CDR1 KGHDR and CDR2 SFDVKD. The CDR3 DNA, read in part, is TGTGCCACCAGTGATTTCCGGGGAGGCGGC. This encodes CATSDFRGGG. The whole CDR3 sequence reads CATSDFRGGGYTF.

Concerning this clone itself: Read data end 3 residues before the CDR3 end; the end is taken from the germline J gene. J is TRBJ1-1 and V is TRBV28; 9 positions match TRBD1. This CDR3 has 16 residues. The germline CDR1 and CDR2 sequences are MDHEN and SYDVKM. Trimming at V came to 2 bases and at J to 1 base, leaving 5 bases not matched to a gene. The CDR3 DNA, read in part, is TGTGCCAGCAGTTTACTCCCGGGACAGGGGAACACTGAA. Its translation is CASSLLPGQGNTE. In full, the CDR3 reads CASSLLPGQGNTEAFF. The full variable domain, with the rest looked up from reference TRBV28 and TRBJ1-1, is DVKVTQSSRYLVKRTGEKVFLECVQDMDHENMFWYRQDPGLGLRLIYFSYDVKMKEKGDIPEGYSVSREKKERFSLILESASTNQTSMYLCASSLLPGQGNTEAFFGQGTRLTVV.

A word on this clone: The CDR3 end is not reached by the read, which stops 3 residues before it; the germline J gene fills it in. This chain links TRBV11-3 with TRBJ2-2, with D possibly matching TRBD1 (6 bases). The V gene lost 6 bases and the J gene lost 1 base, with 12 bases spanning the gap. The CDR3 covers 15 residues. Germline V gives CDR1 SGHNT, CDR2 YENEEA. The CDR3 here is CASRLVTGNTGELFF. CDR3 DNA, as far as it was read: TGTGCCAGCAGGTTGGTGACAGGGAACACCGGGGAG.

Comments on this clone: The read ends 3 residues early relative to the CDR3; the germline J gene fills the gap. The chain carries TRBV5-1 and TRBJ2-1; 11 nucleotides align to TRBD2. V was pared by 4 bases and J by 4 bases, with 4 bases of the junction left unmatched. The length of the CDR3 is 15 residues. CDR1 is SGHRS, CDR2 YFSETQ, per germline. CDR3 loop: CASSMGTSGYNEQFF. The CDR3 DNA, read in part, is TGCGCCAGCAGCATGGGGACTAGCGGTTACAATGAG. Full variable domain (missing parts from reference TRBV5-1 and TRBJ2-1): KAGVTQTPRYLIKTRGQQVTLSCSPISGHRSVSWYQQTPGQGLQFLFEYFSETQRNKGNFPGRFSGRQFSNSRSEMNVSTLELGDSALYLCASSMGTSGYNEQFFGPGTRLTVL.

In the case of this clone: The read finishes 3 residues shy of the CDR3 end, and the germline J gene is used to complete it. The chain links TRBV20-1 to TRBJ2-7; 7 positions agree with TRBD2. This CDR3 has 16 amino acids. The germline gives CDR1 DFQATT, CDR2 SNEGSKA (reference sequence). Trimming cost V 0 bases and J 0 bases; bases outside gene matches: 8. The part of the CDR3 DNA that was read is TGCAGTGCTAGAGATGTCGAGTGGACTAGCTCCTACGAG. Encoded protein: CSARDVEWTSSYE. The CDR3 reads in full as CSARDVEWTSSYEQYF.

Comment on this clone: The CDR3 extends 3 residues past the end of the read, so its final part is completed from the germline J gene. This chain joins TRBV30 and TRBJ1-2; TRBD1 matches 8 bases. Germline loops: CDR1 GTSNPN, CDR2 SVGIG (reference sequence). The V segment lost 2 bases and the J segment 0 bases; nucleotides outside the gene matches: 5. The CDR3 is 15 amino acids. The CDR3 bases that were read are TGTGCCTGGAGTTTAGACAGGGGCCCTAACTATGGC. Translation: CAWSLDRGPNYG. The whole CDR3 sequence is CAWSLDRGPNYGYTF.

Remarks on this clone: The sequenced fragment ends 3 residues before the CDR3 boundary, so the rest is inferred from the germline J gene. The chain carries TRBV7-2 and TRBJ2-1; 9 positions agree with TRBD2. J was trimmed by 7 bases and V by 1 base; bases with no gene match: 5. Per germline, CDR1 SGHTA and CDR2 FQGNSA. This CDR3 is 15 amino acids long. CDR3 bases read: TGTGCCAGCAGCTTAGGGGCTAGCGGGGAAAATGAG. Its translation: CASSLGASGENE. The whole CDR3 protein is CASSLGASGENEQFF.

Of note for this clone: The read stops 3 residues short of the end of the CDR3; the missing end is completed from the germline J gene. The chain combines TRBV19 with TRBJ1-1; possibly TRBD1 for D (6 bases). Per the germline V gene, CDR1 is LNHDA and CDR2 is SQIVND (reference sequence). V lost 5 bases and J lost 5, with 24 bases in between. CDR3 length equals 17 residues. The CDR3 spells CASSPQKIDRLFTEAFF. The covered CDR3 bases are TGTGCCAGTAGTCCCCAAAAAATTGACAGGCTTTTTACTGAA.

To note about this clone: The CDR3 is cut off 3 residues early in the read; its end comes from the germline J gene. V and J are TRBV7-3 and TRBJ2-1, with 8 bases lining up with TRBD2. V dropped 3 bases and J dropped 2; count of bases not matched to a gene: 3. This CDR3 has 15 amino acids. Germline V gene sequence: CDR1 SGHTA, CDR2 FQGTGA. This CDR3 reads CASSFGGVAYNEQFF. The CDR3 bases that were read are TGTGCCAGCAGCTTCGGGGGGGTGGCCTACAATGAG.

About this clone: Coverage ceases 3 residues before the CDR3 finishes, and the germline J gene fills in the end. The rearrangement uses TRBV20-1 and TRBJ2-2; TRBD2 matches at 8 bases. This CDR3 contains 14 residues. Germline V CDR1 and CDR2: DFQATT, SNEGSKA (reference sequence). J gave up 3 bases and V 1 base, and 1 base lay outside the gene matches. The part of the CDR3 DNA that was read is TGCAGTGCTAGAGTCGGGGGGGACACCGGGGAG. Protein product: CSARVGGDTGE. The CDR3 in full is CSARVGGDTGELFF.

The part of the CDR3 DNA that was read is TGCGCCAGCAGCCGGACAGGGGGCAACTATGGC. Translating gives CASSRTGGNYG. The complete CDR3 reads CASSRTGGNYGYTF. The rearrangement uses TRBV5-1 and TRBJ1-2, with 11 nucleotides matching TRBD1. Read sequence stops 3 residues before the CDR3 end, and the germline J gene provides the missing end. Unmatched junction bases numbered 1, after V lost 4 bases and J lost 2 bases. This CDR3 spans 14 amino acids. Germline lookup yields CDR1 SGHRS and CDR2 YFSETQ.

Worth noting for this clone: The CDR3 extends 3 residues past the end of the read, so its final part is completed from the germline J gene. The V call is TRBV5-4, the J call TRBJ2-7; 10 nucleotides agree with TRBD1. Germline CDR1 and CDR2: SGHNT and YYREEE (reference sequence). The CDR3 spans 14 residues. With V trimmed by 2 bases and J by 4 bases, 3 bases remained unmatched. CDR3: CASSLDRGHYEQYF. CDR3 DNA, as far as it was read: TGTGCCAGCAGCTTAGACAGGGGGCATTACGAG. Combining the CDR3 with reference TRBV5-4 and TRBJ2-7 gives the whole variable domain ETGVTQSPTHLIKTRGQQVTLRCSSQSGHNTVSWYQQALGQGPQFIFQYYREEENGRGNFPPRFSGLQFPNYSSELNVNALELDDSALYLCASSLDRGHYEQYFGPGTRLTVT.

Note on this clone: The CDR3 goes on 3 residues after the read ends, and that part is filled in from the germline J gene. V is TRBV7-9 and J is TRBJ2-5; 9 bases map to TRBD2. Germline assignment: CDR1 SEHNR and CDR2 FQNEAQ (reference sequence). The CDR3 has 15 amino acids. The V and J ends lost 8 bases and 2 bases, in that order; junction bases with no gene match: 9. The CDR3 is CASAGGGEIQETQYF. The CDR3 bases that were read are TGTGCCAGCGCGGGCGGGGGGGAAATTCAAGAGACC.

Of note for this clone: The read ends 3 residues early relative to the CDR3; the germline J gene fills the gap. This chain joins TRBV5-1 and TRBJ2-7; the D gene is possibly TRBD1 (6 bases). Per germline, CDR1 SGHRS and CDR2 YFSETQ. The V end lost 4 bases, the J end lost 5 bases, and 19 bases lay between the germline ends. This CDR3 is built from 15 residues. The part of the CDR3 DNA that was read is TGCGCCAGCAGCACTTCGACGACAGGTCTCCACGAG. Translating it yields CASSTSTTGLHE. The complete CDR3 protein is CASSTSTTGLHEQYF.

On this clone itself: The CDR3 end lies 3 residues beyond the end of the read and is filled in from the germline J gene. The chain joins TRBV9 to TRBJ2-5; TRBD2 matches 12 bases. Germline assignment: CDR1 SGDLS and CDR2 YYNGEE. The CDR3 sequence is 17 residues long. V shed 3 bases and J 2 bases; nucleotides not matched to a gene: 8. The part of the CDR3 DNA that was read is TGTGCCAGCAGCGCGGGGGGACTAGCGGGTTTACAAGAGACC. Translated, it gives CASSAGGLAGLQET. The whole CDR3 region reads CASSAGGLAGLQETQYF.

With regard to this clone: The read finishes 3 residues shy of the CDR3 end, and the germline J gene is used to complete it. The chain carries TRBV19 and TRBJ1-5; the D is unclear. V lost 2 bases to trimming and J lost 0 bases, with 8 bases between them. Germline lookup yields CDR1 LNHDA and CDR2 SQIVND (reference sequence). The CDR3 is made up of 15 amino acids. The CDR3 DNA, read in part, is TGTGCCAGTAGTATAAACGCGAATAGCAATCAGCCC. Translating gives CASSINANSNQP. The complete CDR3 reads CASSINANSNQPQHF. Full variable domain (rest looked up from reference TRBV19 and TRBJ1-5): DGGITQSPKYLFRKEGQNVTLSCEQNLNHDAMYWYRQDPGQGLRLIYYSQIVNDFQKGDIAEGYSVSREKKESFPLTVTSAQKNPTAFYLCASSINANSNQPQHFGDGTRLSIL.

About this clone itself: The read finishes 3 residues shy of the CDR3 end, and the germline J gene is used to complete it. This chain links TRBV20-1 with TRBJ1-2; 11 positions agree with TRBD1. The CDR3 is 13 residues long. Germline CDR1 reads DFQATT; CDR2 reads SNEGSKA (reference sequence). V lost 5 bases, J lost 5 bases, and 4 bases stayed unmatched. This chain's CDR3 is CSALGQGGYGYTF. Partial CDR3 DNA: TGCAGTGCTTTGGGACAGGGGGGATATGGC.